Listed below are T cell receptor beta chains from one sample, sequenced in a study of cytomegalovirus exposure and HLA in healthy donors. Sequenced by immunoSEQ multiplex PCR; TCRdb stores in-frame clones only, minus some. The sample lists approximately 90,000 clones, 6.5% to 8% seen once, with roughly 2% in the top ten. Sequencing was done on a sample of PBMCs. These TCRs come from a man over 45 in good health and CMV-seronegative. CDR3s leave out the opening cysteine and the closing phenylalanine or tryptophan. Fields, in order: CDR3 length, V gene, J gene, D gene, CDR3 protein. A D gene is named only where the DNA matches it firmly.

CDR3 length: 13; V gene: TRBV6-6; J gene: TRBJ2-2; D gene: TRBD1; CDR3 protein: ASSSGQGATGELF
CDR3 length: 9; V gene: TRBV28; J gene: TRBJ1-1; D gene: NA; CDR3 protein: ASFRNTEAF
CDR3 length: 12; V gene: TRBV5-4; J gene: TRBJ2-2; D gene: NA; CDR3 protein: ASSLDKRFGELF
CDR3 length: 15; V gene: TRBV15; J gene: TRBJ1-1; D gene: TRBD1; CDR3 protein: ATSRIRRDRADTEAF
CDR3 length: 14; V gene: TRBV14; J gene: TRBJ1-6; D gene: NA; CDR3 protein: ASSQVLPRYNSPLH
CDR3 length: 14; V gene: TRBV5-6; J gene: TRBJ1-6; D gene: NA; CDR3 protein: ASSPAKTGYNSPLH
CDR3 length: 10; V gene: TRBV7-8; J gene: TRBJ2-7; D gene: NA; CDR3 protein: ASSLFEGEQY
CDR3 length: 12; V gene: TRBV5-1; J gene: TRBJ1-1; D gene: NA; CDR3 protein: ASSSDTMNTEAF
CDR3 length: 13; V gene: TRBV9; J gene: TRBJ1-2; D gene: TRBD1; CDR3 protein: ASSSRTGGAGGYT
CDR3 length: 11; V gene: TRBV5-4; J gene: TRBJ2-2; D gene: NA; CDR3 protein: ASSSKNTGELF
CDR3 length: 12; V gene: TRBV7-2; J gene: TRBJ1-4; D gene: NA; CDR3 protein: ASSLAGGGEKLF
CDR3 length: 12; V gene: TRBV10-1; J gene: TRBJ2-3; D gene: TRBD2; CDR3 protein: ASSEAGNTDTQY
CDR3 length: 11; V gene: TRBV6-1; J gene: TRBJ2-1; D gene: TRBD1; CDR3 protein: ASSPDREDEQF
CDR3 length: 14; V gene: TRBV4-3; J gene: TRBJ1-3; D gene: NA; CDR3 protein: ASSHEAGGSGNTIY
CDR3 length: 11; V gene: TRBV5-5; J gene: TRBJ1-1; D gene: TRBD1; CDR3 protein: ASRLTGDTEAF
CDR3 length: 13; V gene: TRBV28; J gene: NA; D gene: TRBD2; CDR3 protein: ASSTTSGGSYEQY
CDR3 length: 15; V gene: TRBV7-8; J gene: TRBJ2-1; D gene: TRBD2; CDR3 protein: ASSSSILAGEGDEQF